This TCR beta chain was profiled in a study of cytomegalovirus exposure and HLA in healthy donors. The PCR made use of 60 Vbeta and 13 Jbeta primers. Libraries were prepared by immunoSEQ multiplex PCR; TCRdb keeps only in-frame clonotypes and omits some of them. This table has about 64,000 clones, over 75% appearing once. As regards this clone: What it binds is unknown.

Germline CDR1 is DFQATT and CDR2 is SNEGSKA (reference sequence). The ends were cut back, 4 bases at V and 6 bases at J, with 8 bases in the middle. The CDR3 runs to 11 residues. Findings and limits, study-wide: The classifier was said to identify cytomegalovirus status with high specificity and sensitivity. The analysis excluded some indistinguishable V segments, including TRBV6-2 and TRBV6-3.

The TCR was taken from a male donor in good health and CMV-seropositive. Material for sequencing was PBMCs. This chain joins TRBV20-1 and TRBJ2-3; D unclear. The DNA for the CDR3 is TGCAGTGCTACCCACTTCGATACGCAGTATTTT. Translation: CSATHFDTQYF.